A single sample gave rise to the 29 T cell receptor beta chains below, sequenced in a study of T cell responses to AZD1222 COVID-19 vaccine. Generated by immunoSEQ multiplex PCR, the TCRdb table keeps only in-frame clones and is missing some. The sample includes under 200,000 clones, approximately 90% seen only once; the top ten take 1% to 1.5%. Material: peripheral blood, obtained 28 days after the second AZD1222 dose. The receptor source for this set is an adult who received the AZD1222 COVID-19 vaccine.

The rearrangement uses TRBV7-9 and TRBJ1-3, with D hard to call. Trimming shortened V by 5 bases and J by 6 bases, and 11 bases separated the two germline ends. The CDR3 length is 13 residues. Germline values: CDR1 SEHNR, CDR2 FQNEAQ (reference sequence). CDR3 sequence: CASSSIRENTIYF. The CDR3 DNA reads TGTGCCAGCAGCAGTATCCGGGAAAACACCATATATTTT.

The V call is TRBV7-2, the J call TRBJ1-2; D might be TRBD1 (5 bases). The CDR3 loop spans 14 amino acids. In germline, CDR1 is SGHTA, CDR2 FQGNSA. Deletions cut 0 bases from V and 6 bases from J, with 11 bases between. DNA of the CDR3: TGTGCCAGCAGCTTAGCTGCAGGGCGGGATGGCTACACCTTC. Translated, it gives CASSLAAGRDGYTF.

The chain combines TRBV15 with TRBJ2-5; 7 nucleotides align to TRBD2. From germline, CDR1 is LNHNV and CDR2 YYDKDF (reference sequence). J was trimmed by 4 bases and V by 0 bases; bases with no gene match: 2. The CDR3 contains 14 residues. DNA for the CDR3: TGTGCCACCAGCAGAGATACGGGGGGAGAGACCCAGTACTTC. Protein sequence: CATSRDTGGETQYF.

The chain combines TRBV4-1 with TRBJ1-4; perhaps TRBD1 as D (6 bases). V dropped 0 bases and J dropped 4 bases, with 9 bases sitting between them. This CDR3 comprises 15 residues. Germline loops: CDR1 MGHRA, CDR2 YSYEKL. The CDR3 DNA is TGCGCCAGCAGCCAAGAAGCAGGGGTTAATGAAAAACTGTTTTTT. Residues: CASSQEAGVNEKLFF.

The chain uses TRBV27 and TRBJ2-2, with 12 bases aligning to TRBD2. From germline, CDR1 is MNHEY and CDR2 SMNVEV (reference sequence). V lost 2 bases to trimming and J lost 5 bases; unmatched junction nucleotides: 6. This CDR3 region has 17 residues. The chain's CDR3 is CASSLRTTSGSTGELFF. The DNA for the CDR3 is TGTGCCAGCAGTTTACGGACGACTAGCGGGAGTACCGGGGAGCTGTTTTTT.

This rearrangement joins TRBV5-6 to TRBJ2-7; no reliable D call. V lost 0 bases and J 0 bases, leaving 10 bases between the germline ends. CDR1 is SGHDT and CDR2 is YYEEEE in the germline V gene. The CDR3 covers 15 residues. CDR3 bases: TGTGCCAGCAGCTTGGACCGCGAAGGCTCCTACGAGCAGTACTTC. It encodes CASSLDREGSYEQYF.

The CDR3 region has the DNA TGTGCCAGCAGTTACTCGACGGGACCGGAGAATCAGCCCCAGCATTTT. Its protein product is CASSYSTGPENQPQHF. The chain employs TRBV6-6 and TRBJ1-5; D may be TRBD1 (5 bases). The length of the CDR3 is 16 residues. Germline V CDR1 and CDR2: MNHNY, SVGAGI (reference sequence). Trimming stripped 0 bases from V and 4 bases from J, with 13 bases between.

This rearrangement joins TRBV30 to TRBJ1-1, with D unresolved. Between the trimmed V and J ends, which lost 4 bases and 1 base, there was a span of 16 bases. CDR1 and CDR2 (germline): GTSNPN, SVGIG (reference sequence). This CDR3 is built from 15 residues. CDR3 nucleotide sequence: TGTGCCTGGATCCCTCATCTCCACTCGAACACTGAAGCTTTCTTT. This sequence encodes CAWIPHLHSNTEAFF.

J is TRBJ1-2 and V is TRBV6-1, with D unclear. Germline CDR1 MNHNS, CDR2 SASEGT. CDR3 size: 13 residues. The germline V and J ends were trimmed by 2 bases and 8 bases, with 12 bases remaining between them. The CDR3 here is CASSETRVGGYTF. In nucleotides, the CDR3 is TGTGCCAGCAGTGAAACTAGGGTGGGAGGCTACACCTTC.

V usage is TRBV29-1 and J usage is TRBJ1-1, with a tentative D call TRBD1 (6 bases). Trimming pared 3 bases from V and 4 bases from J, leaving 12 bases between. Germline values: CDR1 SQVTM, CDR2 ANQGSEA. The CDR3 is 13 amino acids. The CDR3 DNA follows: TGCAGCGTTGACGGCAGGGGAGGCACTGAAGCTTTCTTT. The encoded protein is CSVDGRGGTEAFF.

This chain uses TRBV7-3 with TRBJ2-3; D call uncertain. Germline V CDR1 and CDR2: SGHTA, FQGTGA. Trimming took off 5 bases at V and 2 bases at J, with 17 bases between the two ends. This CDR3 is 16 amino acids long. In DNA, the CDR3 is TGTGCCAGCAGCCCCATTCCGGGCCGAGCCACAGATACGCAGTATTTT. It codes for CASSPIPGRATDTQYF.

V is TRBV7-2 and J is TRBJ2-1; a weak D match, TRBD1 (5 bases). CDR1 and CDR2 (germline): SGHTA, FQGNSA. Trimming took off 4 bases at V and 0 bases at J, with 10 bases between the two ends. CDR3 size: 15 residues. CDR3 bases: TGTGCCAGCAGCTGGCAGGGAAGCTCCTACAATGAGCAGTTCTTC. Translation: CASSWQGSSYNEQFF.

CDR3 protein: CASSVRGLEQYF. CDR3 coding DNA: TGTGCCAGCAGCGTCAGGGGATTGGAGCAGTACTTC. The genes are TRBV7-2 and TRBJ2-7; a weak D match, TRBD1 (6 bases). The CDR3 spans 12 residues. V was pared by 5 bases and J by 7 bases, with 12 bases between. Germline CDR1 is SGHTA and CDR2 is FQGNSA.

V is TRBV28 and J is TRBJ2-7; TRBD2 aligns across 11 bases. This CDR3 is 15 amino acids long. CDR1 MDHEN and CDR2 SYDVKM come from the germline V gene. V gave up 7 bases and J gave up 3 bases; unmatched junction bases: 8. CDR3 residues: CASISTSGRGYEQYF. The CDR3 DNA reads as TGTGCCAGCATCTCCACTAGCGGGAGAGGCTACGAGCAGTACTTC.

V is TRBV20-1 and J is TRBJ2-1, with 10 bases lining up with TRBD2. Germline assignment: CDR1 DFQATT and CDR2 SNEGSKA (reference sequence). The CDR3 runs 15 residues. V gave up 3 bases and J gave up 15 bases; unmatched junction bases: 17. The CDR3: CSASPRTSGMTKGFF. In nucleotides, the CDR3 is TGCAGTGCTAGTCCCCGGACTAGCGGTATGACAAAGGGGTTCTTC.

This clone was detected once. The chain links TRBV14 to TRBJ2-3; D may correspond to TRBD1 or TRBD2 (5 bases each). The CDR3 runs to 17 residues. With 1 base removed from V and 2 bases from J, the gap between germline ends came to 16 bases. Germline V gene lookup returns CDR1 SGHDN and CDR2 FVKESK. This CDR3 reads CASSQATPGRITDTQYF. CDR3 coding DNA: TGTGCCAGCAGCCAAGCAACGCCGGGACGAATCACAGATACGCAGTATTTT.

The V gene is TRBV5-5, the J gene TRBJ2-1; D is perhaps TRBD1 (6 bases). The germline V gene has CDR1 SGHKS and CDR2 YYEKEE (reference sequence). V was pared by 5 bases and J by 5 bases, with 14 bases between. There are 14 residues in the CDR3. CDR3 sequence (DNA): TGTGCCAGCAGAGGGGCAGGGGAACACAATGAGCAGTTCTTC. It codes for CASRGAGEHNEQFF.

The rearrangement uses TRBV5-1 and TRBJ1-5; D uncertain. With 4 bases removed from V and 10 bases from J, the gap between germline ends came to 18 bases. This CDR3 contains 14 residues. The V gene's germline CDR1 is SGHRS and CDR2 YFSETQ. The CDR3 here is CASSIDTASHPQHF. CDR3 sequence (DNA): TGCGCCAGCAGCATCGACACGGCCTCACATCCCCAGCATTTT.

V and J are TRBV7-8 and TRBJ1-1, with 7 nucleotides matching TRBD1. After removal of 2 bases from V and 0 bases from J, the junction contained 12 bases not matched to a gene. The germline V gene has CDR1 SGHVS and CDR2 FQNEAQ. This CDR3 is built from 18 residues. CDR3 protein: CASSLLQGVITLNTEAFF. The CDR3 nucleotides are TGTGCCAGCAGCTTACTCCAGGGGGTGATTACGCTGAACACTGAAGCTTTCTTT.

CDR3 protein: CASSLGKQNTEAFF. The CDR3 region has the DNA TGTGCCAGCAGCCTCGGGAAGCAGAACACTGAAGCTTTCTTT. The chain links TRBV2 to TRBJ1-1; D is unresolved. The CDR3 sequence is 14 residues long. Germline CDR1 is SNHLY and CDR2 is FYNNEI. Trimming left V 6 bases short and J 1 base short, with 12 bases between.

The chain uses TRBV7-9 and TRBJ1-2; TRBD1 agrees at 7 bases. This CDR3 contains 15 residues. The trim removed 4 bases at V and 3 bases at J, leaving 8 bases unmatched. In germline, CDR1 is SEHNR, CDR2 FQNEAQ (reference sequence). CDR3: CASSSPGQAHYGYTF. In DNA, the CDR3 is TGTGCCAGCAGCTCCCCTGGACAGGCGCACTATGGCTACACCTTC.

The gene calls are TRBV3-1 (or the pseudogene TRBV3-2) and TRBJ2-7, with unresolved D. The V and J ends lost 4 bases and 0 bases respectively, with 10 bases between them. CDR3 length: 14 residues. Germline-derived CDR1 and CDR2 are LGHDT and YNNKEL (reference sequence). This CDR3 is CASSPAAGSYEQYF. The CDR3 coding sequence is TGTGCCAGCAGCCCCGCGGCCGGCTCCTACGAGCAGTACTTC.

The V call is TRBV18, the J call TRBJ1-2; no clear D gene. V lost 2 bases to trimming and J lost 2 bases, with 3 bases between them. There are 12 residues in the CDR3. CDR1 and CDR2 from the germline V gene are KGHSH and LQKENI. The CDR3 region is CASSPENYGYTF. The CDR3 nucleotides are TGTGCCAGCTCACCAGAGAACTATGGCTACACCTTC.

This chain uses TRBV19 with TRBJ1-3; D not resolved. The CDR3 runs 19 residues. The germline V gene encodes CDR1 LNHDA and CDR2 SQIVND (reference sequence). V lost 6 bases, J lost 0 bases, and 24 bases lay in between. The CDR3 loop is CASSVKMGQATSSGNTIYF. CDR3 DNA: TGTGCCAGTAGCGTAAAAATGGGCCAGGCCACGAGCTCTGGAAACACCATATATTTT.

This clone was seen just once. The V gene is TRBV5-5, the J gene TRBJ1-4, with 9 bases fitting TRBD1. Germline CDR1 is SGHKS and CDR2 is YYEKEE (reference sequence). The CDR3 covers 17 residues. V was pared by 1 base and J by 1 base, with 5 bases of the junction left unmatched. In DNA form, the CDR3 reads TGTGCCAGCAGCTTGAAGTGGACAGGGGAAACTAATGAAAAACTGTTTTTT. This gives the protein CASSLKWTGETNEKLFF.

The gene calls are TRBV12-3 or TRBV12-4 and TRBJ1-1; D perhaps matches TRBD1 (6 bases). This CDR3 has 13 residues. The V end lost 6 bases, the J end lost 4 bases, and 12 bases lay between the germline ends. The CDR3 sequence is CASSLQGVTEAFF. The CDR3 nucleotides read TGTGCCAGCAGCCTACAGGGAGTCACTGAAGCTTTCTTT.

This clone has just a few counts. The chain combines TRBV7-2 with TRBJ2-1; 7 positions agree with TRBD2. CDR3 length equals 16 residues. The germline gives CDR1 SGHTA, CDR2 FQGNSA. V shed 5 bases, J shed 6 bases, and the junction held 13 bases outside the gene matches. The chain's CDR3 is CASSPGGSGAFNEQFF. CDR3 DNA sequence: TGTGCCAGCAGCCCCGGCGGCAGCGGGGCCTTCAATGAGCAGTTCTTC.

As DNA, the CDR3 is TGTGCCAGCAGCCAAGTAACGAACACTGAAGCTTTCTTT. Protein: CASSQVTNTEAFF. The rearrangement links TRBV3-1 (or the pseudogene TRBV3-2) to TRBJ1-1; D not certain. CDR1 and CDR2 from the germline V gene are LGHDT and YNNKEL (reference sequence). Trimming shortened V by 1 base and J by 1 base, and 4 bases separated the two germline ends. CDR3 size: 13 residues.

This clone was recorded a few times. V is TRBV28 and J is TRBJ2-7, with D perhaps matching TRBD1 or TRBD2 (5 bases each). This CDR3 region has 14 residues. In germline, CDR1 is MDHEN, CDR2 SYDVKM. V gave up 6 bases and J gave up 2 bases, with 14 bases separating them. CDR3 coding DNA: TGTGCCAGCAGGGGCCTCGAGGGACCCTACGAGCAGTACTTC. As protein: CASRGLEGPYEQYF. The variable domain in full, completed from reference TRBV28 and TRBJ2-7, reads DVKVTQSSRYLVKRTGEKVFLECVQDMDHENMFWYRQDPGLGLRLIYFSYDVKMKEKGDIPEGYSVSREKKERFSLILESASTNQTSMYLCASRGLEGPYEQYFGPGTRLTVT.